This TCR beta chain was identified in a study of cytomegalovirus exposure and HLA in healthy donors. Study details: The approximately 120 validation repertoires were reported in a later analysis to have been generated on the same platform as the approximately 700 first-cohort repertoires.

This clone occurred once. CDR1 and CDR2 (germline): SEHNR, FQNEAQ (reference sequence). The CDR3 sequence is 16 residues long. The germline V and J ends were trimmed by 5 bases and 0 bases, with 15 bases remaining between them. The assay was immunoSEQ multiplex PCR, and TCRdb's table has in-frame clones only and misses some. The table lists over 120,000 clones, about 90% of them singletons. Donors were drawn from the approximately 120-subject validation cohort, separate from the roughly 610-subject first cohort. Source material: PBMCs. This TCR derives from a woman in her twenties or thirties in good health and CMV-seropositive. The gene calls are TRBV7-9 and TRBJ2-3; D gene ambiguous. CDR3 coding DNA: TGTGCCAGCAGCCAGCTGCAGGTTCCTAGCACAGATACGCAGTATTTT. Its protein product is CASSQLQVPSTDTQYF.